This T cell receptor beta chain appears in the sequencing data of a study of tumor-infiltrating lymphocytes in oesophageal squamous cell carcinoma listed by TCRdb under 2016. Note on this clonotype: The antigen it binds to is not known. Base qualities are not provided; no much larger clone lies one nucleotide away.

The sample was run on an Illumina HiSeq 2000. TCRdb redid the processing of the public reads, applying fastp at Q25 and MiXCR, and retained in-frame beta chains. Duplicate CDR3 protein sequences are folded into a single record with the most common DNA and genes. The sample contains 11,000 or so distinct CDR3 sequences, roughly three fifths of them found a single time. The ten largest clones capture roughly 55% of the sample. Relative to germline, V is 4 bases shorter and J is 1 base shorter, with 8 bases between their ends. The CDR1 and CDR2 encoded by the germline V gene are SGHAT and FQNNGV. Taken from cysteine to phenylalanine, the CDR3 has 15 residues. Of the read, only the CDR3 DNA is kept; its 45 bases are in frame from base 1.

This clonotype originated in a female donor with esophageal squamous cell carcinoma. The chain was built from TRBV11-2 and TRBJ2-6; there is no confident call for the D gene. Sequenced input: blood. The DNA sequence is TGTGCCAGCAGCTCTCGAGAGTCTGGGGCCAACGTCCTGACTTTC. The resulting protein is CASSSRESGANVLTF. Extended through the reference TRBV11-2 and TRBJ2-6 proteins, this CDR3 yields the full variable domain: EAGVAQSPRYKIIEKRQSVAFWCNPISGHATLYWYQQILGQGPKLLIQFQNNGVVDDSQLPKDRFSAERLKGVDSTLKIQPAKLEDSAVYLCASSSRESGANVLTFGAGSRLTVL.